Listed here are 17 T cell receptor beta chains from one sample, sequenced in a study of chemoradiotherapy in HPV16-positive cancers. Generated by immunoSEQ multiplex PCR, the TCRdb table keeps only in-frame clones and is missing some. The repertoire includes about 53,000 clones, roughly 90% of them detected once, and 3% to 4% sits in the top ten. The sample in question was blood, obtained from a patient who underwent chemoradiotherapy. These receptors came from a human donor with HPV-associated anogenital cancer.

As DNA, the CDR3 is TGTGCCAGCAGCGATCGATATTCACCCCTCCACTTT. It specifies CASSDRYSPLHF. V and J are TRBV5-6 and TRBJ1-6; D call uncertain. Germline lookup yields CDR1 SGHDT and CDR2 YYEEEE. The CDR3 is 12 amino acids. Trimming pared 4 bases from V and 8 bases from J, leaving 7 bases between.

The chain links TRBV6-1 to TRBJ1-4, with TRBD1 as a possible D gene (6 bases). V lost 7 bases and J lost 7, with 13 bases in between. The CDR3 has 13 residues. Germline loops: CDR1 MNHNS, CDR2 SASEGT. In DNA, the CDR3 is TGTGCCAGCAACGAGGGGGGATCTGAAAAACTGTTTTTT. Protein product: CASNEGGSEKLFF.

The chain couples TRBV7-9 to TRBJ2-5; 9 bases map to TRBD2. From germline, CDR1 is SEHNR and CDR2 FQNEAQ (reference sequence). This CDR3 spans 15 amino acids. The J segment lost 2 bases and the V segment lost 2 bases, leaving 3 bases of the junction unmatched. DNA for the CDR3: TGTGCCAGCAGCTTAATGGCGGGGGGGCAAGAGACCCAGTACTTC. Its translation is CASSLMAGGQETQYF.

V and J are TRBV5-6 and TRBJ2-1; 15 bases agree with TRBD2. With V trimmed by 7 bases and J by 7 bases, 9 bases remained unmatched. This CDR3 comprises 16 residues. Germline CDR1 SGHDT, CDR2 YYEEEE. Written as DNA, the CDR3 is TGTGCCAGCCAAGCCGGGACTAGCGGGAGGCCTAATGAGCAGTTCTTC. This translates into CASQAGTSGRPNEQFF.

This clone appeared once. CDR3 in DNA: TGCGCCAGCAGCCCTATACGGGGGGGCCCCTCAGATACGCAGTATTTT. Translating it yields CASSPIRGGPSDTQYF. The V call is TRBV5-1, the J call TRBJ2-3, with 8 bases aligning to TRBD2. The CDR3 is 16 amino acids. After removal of 4 bases from V and 4 bases from J, the junction contained 11 bases not matched to a gene. Germline loops: CDR1 SGHRS, CDR2 YFSETQ.

The CDR3, as DNA: TGTGCCATCAGTGGGACCCAATACAATGAGCAGTTCTTC. This translates into CAISGTQYNEQFF. This chain connects TRBV10-3 to TRBJ2-1, with D unresolved. Trimming pared 4 bases from V and 4 bases from J, leaving 8 bases between. The germline V gene encodes CDR1 ENHRY and CDR2 SYGVKD. This CDR3 has 13 residues.

V is TRBV18 and J is TRBJ2-2, with D tentatively TRBD1 (6 bases). Germline loops: CDR1 KGHSH, CDR2 LQKENI. V lost 1 base to trimming and J lost 5 bases, with 14 bases between them. This CDR3 region has 16 residues. In DNA, the CDR3 is TGTGCCAGCTCACCACTCACAGGGATGGGAACCGGGGAGCTGTTTTTT. Translation gives CASSPLTGMGTGELFF.

This chain uses TRBV6-1 with TRBJ1-3, with a possible D match to TRBD1 (6 bases). V lost 2 bases, J lost 4 bases, and 18 bases lay in between. This CDR3 has 17 amino acids. The germline V gene has CDR1 MNHNS and CDR2 SASEGT. CDR3 sequence (DNA): TGTGCCAGCAGTGAATACCGCCTGGGGGCGAGCGGAAACACCATATATTTT. As protein: CASSEYRLGASGNTIYF.

The chain joins TRBV30 to TRBJ1-4; D not certain. V was cut by 0 bases and J by 0 bases, with 8 bases left in between. Per germline, CDR1 GTSNPN and CDR2 SVGIG (reference sequence). The CDR3 is 15 amino acids. The CDR3: CAWSVAGATNEKLFF. The CDR3 bases are TGTGCCTGGAGTGTAGCCGGTGCAACTAATGAAAAACTGTTTTTT.

The gene calls are TRBV11-2 and TRBJ2-5; D assignment may be TRBD1 or TRBD2 (5 bases each). V was shortened by 4 bases and J by 1 base, with 19 bases between the two germline ends. Germline V lookup: CDR1 SGHAT, CDR2 FQNNGV. The CDR3 sequence is 17 residues long. The CDR3 protein is CASSSSPRARGQETQYF. CDR3 bases: TGTGCCAGCAGCTCCTCTCCCAGGGCGAGGGGCCAAGAGACCCAGTACTTC.

The chain is built from TRBV29-1 and TRBJ1-1; TRBD1 is a possible D gene (5 bases). CDR1 is SQVTM and CDR2 is ANQGSEA in the germline V gene. The CDR3 has 16 residues. The V and J ends lost 7 bases and 5 bases respectively, with 26 bases between them. The chain's CDR3 is CSASVGAGQEGTEAFF. The CDR3 region has the DNA TGCAGCGCCTCCGTCGGGGCAGGGCAAGAGGGGACTGAAGCTTTCTTT. Together with reference TRBV29-1 and TRBJ1-1, the CDR3 gives the full variable domain: SAVISQKPSRDICQRGTSLTIQCQVDSQVTMMFWYRQQPGQSLTLIATANQGSEATYESGFVIDKFPISRPNLTFSTLTVSNMSPEDSSIYLCSASVGAGQEGTEAFFGQGTRLTVV.

The rearrangement joins TRBV4-3 to TRBJ2-7; D not resolved. The germline V and J ends were trimmed by 3 bases and 7 bases, with 13 bases remaining between them. Germline loops: CDR1 LGHNA, CDR2 YSLEER. The CDR3 spans 13 residues. The CDR3 reads CASSQDRSDEQYF. CDR3 nucleotides: TGCGCCAGCAGCCAGGACCGAAGTGATGAGCAGTACTTC.

The V and J genes are TRBV6-6 and TRBJ1-1; D not resolved. The CDR3 consists of 16 residues. The germline gives CDR1 MNHNY, CDR2 SVGAGI (reference sequence). The V end lost 0 bases, the J end lost 3 bases, and 14 bases lay between the germline ends. The CDR3 DNA reads TGTGCCAGCAGTTACTCCTTGGTCCAGAAGCACACTGAAGCTTTCTTT. The encoded protein is CASSYSLVQKHTEAFF.

This clone was seen more than once but under ten times. The genes are TRBV7-2 and TRBJ1-5; D remains ambiguous. Germline V gene sequence: CDR1 SGHTA, CDR2 FQGNSA. Trimming left V 3 bases short and J 3 bases short, with 3 bases between. The CDR3 sequence is 12 residues long. CDR3 sequence (DNA): TGTGCCAGCAGCTTTAACAATCAGCCCCAGCATTTT. Its translation is CASSFNNQPQHF.

V usage is TRBV7-3 and J usage is TRBJ2-1; TRBD2 aligns across 12 bases. V was clipped by 0 bases and J by 7 bases; unmatched bases: 19. This CDR3 contains 21 residues. CDR1 and CDR2 (germline): SGHTA, FQGTGA. This CDR3 reads CASSLTGRGRGGLAGMNEQFF. The CDR3 region has the DNA TGTGCCAGCAGCTTAACGGGGCGAGGCAGGGGCGGACTAGCGGGGATGAATGAGCAGTTCTTC.

The chain is built from TRBV6-5 and TRBJ1-2; possibly TRBD1 for D (6 bases). The V gene's germline CDR1 is MNHEY and CDR2 SVGAGI. The CDR3 consists of 14 residues. Trimming took 7 bases from V and 8 from J, leaving 20 bases between them. CDR3 in DNA: TGTGCCAGCAACCAACAAGGGGGAGGGGAAGGCTACACCTTC. Its translation: CASNQQGGGEGYTF.

The chain uses TRBV5-4 and TRBJ1-1; 11 bases are a match to TRBD1. V trimming: 4 bases; J trimming: 4 bases; junction bases outside the gene matches: 9. Germline CDR1 SGHNT, CDR2 YYREEE (reference sequence). This CDR3 comprises 16 residues. The CDR3 DNA reads TGTGCCAGCAGCCGAGGAGGCGGACAGGGGGCCACTGAAGCTTTCTTT. This codes for CASSRGGGQGATEAFF.